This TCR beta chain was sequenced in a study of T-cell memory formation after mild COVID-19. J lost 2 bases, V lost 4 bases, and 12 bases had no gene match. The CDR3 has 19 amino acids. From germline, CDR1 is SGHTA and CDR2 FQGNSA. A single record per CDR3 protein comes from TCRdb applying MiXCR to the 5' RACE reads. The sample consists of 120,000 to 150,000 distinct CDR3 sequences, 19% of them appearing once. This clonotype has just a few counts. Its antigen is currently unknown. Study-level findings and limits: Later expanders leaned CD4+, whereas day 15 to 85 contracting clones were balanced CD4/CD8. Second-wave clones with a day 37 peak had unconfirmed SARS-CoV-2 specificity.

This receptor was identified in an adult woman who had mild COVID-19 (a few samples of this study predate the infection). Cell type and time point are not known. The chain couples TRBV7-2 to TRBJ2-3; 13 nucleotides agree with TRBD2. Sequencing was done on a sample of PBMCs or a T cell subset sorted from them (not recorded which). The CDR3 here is CASSSLSSGLAGNTDTQYF. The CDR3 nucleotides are TGTGCCAGCAGCTCACTCTCCTCGGGACTAGCGGGAAACACAGATACGCAGTATTTT.